Listed below are T cell receptor beta chains from one sample, sequenced in a study of blood T cell repertoires in COVID-19. Clones were sequenced by immunoSEQ multiplex PCR, and TCRdb holds only the in-frame ones, with some missing. The data contain more than 200,000 clones, around 90% of them singletons. The sequencing sample was made of PBMCs or T cells enriched from blood (not recorded which). The receptors originated from a man aged 30 to 45 who had recovered from COVID-19. Both conserved end residues are part of each CDR3. Clone size is shown for a subset of rows, as once, few, many or a class of expanded clone.

j_call clone_size v_call cdr3_aa
TRBJ2-7 . TRBV25-1 CASSDAGFYEQYF
TRBJ2-7 . TRBV7-9 CASSPRGAGVREQYF
TRBJ1-2 . TRBV7-7 CASSLVGTGNLLEYGYTF
TRBJ2-7 . TRBV24-1 CATSDFWDRGTYEQYF
TRBJ1-1 once TRBV6-5 CASSRTQGRGEAFF
TRBJ2-1 few TRBV6-1 CASSAYSPGQVGNEQFF
TRBJ1-2 few TRBV6-5 CASSYRGFRDGYTF
TRBJ2-3 . TRBV27 CASSLSPGTRTDTQYF
TRBJ2-7 . TRBV7-2 CASSFTLAGHYYEQYF
TRBJ2-3 . TRBV7-3 CASSLYGASTDTQYF
TRBJ2-3 . TRBV7-2 CASSLGLITDTQYF
TRBJ1-2 . TRBV20-1 CSAPGPRGYTF
TRBJ2-1 . TRBV28 CASSPTGFSYNEQFF
TRBJ2-2 . TRBV19 CASSMGQSSGELFF
TRBJ1-3 . TRBV11-2 CASSLRDSSVSGNTIYF
TRBJ1-2 once TRBV3-1/TRBV3-2 CASSQDPRQGGGYTF
TRBJ1-4 once TRBV27 CASSFRRTGGSEKLFF
TRBJ1-6 . TRBV3-1/TRBV3-2 CASSQGRNSPLHF
TRBJ1-1 . TRBV24-1 CATRKDSLVRAFF
TRBJ2-5 . TRBV7-3 CASSLTMGQQETQYF